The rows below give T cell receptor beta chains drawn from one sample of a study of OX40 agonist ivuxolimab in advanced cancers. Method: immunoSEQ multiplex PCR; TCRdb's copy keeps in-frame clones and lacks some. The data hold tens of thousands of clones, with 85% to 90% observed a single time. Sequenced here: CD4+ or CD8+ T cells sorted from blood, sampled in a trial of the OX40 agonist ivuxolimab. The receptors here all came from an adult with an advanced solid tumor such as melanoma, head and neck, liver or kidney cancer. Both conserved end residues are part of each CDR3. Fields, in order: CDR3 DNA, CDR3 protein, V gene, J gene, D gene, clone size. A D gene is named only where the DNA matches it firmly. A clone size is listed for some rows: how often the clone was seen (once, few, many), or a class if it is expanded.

TGTGCCAGCAGCTTAGGCCGGGACAGGATCACAGATACGCAGTATTTT	CASSLGRDRITDTQYF	TRBV11-2	TRBJ2-3	TRBD1	-
TGTGCCAGCCACAGGGTAATAAATGGCTACACCTTC	CASHRVINGYTF	TRBV21-1	TRBJ1-2	-	-
TGTGCCATGACAGGCACCTATAATTCACCCCTCCACTTT	CAMTGTYNSPLHF	TRBV6-6	TRBJ1-6	-	few
TGTGCCAGTAGTAAGGCCTCGGACTATGGGTCCGGCACTATTGGCTACACCTTC	CASSKASDYGSGTIGYTF	TRBV19	TRBJ1-2	-	once
TGTGCCAGCACCCTGACAGCCCCCAATCAGCCCCAGCATTTT	CASTLTAPNQPQHF	TRBV6-5	TRBJ1-5	-	-
TGCGCCAGCAGCTTGGGGCTAGCGGGGGCCGGTGCCGGGGAGCTGTTTTTT	CASSLGLAGAGAGELFF	TRBV5-1	TRBJ2-2	TRBD2	-
TGTGCCGTGGGGGCCGGGACAGGGGACGCTACGCAGTATTTT	CAVGAGTGDATQYF	TRBV7-8	TRBJ2-3	TRBD1	-
TGTGCCAGCAGTGAAGGAACAGGCTCCTATGGCTACACCTTC	CASSEGTGSYGYTF	TRBV2	TRBJ1-2	-	-
TGTGCCAGCAGCTTAAAGCCCGGCTATCAGCCCCAGCATTTT	CASSLKPGYQPQHF	TRBV7-2	TRBJ1-5	-	few
TGTGCCAGCAGTTACACCTATGGGGCCGGGGAGCTGTTTTTT	CASSYTYGAGELFF	TRBV6-5	TRBJ2-2	-	-
TGTGCCAGCTCACCCCGACAGGGATACAAAGGCACTGAAGCTTTCTTT	CASSPRQGYKGTEAFF	TRBV18	TRBJ1-1	TRBD1	-
TGTGCCAGCAGCCAAGCCGCCCACACAGATACGCAGTATTTT	CASSQAAHTDTQYF	TRBV4-2	TRBJ2-3	-	-
TGCGCCAGCAAAATTCGGTGGGACACTGAAGCTTTCTTT	CASKIRWDTEAFF	TRBV5-1	TRBJ1-1	-	-
TGTGCCAGCAGTTACTCTAACTATGGCTACACCTTC	CASSYSNYGYTF	TRBV6-5	TRBJ1-2	-	-
TGTGCCAGCCCGCGGGGAAATGAGCAGTTCTTC	CASPRGNEQFF	TRBV28	TRBJ2-1	-	-
TGCGCCAGCAGGCGGATAGGGTTGAGCTCCTACAATGAGCAGTTCTTC	CASRRIGLSSYNEQFF	TRBV5-1	TRBJ2-1	-	-
TGTGCCAGCTCACCTAATACAGGGGCCGATGGCAATCAGCCCCAGCATTTT	CASSPNTGADGNQPQHF	TRBV18	TRBJ1-5	TRBD1	-
TGTGCCACCGAGACAGGGGGAAACACCGGGGAGCTGTTTTTT	CATETGGNTGELFF	TRBV10-3	TRBJ2-2	TRBD1	-
TGTGCCAGCAGCTCCCAGACTAGCGGGTACACAGATACGCAGTATTTT	CASSSQTSGYTDTQYF	TRBV11-3	TRBJ2-3	TRBD2	-
TGCGCCAGCAGCCAAGGGGGGTTAGGGAATTCCGGGGAGCTGTTTTTT	CASSQGGLGNSGELFF	TRBV4-1	TRBJ2-2	-	-
TGTGCCAGCAGTGAATCGGGGGAGCAGTACTTC	CASSESGEQYF	TRBV2	TRBJ2-7	-	-
TGTGCCAGCTCACCCGGGACAGGGACTAACTATGGCTACACCTTC	CASSPGTGTNYGYTF	TRBV18	TRBJ1-2	TRBD1	-
TGTGCCAGCAGCCAAGAAGGCCGGACTAGCATTAGCACAGATACGCAGTATTTT	CASSQEGRTSISTDTQYF	TRBV4-2	TRBJ2-3	TRBD2	few
TGCGCCACCCGATCCGGGGACACCGGCAATCAGCCCCAGCATTTT	CATRSGDTGNQPQHF	TRBV10-2	TRBJ1-5	-	-
TGTGCCAGCAGTTATGCAGATCAGCCCCAGCATTTT	CASSYADQPQHF	TRBV6-1	TRBJ1-5	-	-
TGTGCCAGCAGTTTAGGTTTGGGACAAATCTCCTCCTACGAGCAGTACTTC	CASSLGLGQISSYEQYF	TRBV28	TRBJ2-7	-	-
TGTGCCAGCAGTGAAAGGGCAGGAGGACTCTATGGCTACACCTTC	CASSERAGGLYGYTF	TRBV6-1	TRBJ1-2	-	-
TGTGCCACCAACAGGGCCAATCAAGAGACCCAGTACTTC	CATNRANQETQYF	TRBV6-5	TRBJ2-5	-	medium-sized
TGTGCCAGCAGCGTAGGGACAGTGGGTTCACCCCTCCACTTT	CASSVGTVGSPLHF	TRBV9	TRBJ1-6	-	-
TGTGCCAGCCGGGCCTTCGTGGGCTATGGCTACACCTTC	CASRAFVGYGYTF	TRBV6-5	TRBJ1-2	-	-
TGTGCCAGCAGTGACGGGACAGGGGCCAGCTATGGCTACACCTTC	CASSDGTGASYGYTF	TRBV6-4	TRBJ1-2	TRBD1	-